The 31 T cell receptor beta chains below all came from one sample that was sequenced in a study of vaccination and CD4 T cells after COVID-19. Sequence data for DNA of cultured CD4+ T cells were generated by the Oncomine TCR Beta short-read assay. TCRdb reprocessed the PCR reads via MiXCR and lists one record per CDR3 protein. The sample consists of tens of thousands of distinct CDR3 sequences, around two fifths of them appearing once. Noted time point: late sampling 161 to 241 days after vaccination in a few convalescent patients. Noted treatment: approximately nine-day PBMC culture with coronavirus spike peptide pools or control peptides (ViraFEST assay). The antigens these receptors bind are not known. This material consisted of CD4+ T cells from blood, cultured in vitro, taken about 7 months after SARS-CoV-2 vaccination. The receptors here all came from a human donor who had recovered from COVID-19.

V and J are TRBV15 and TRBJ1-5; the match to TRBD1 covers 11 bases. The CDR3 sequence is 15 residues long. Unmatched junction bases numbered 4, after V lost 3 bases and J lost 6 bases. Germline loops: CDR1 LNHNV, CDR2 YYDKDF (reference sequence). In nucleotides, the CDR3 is TGTGCCACCAGCAGGAGGACAGGGGGCCCTCAGCCCCAGCATTTT. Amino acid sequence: CATSRRTGGPQPQHF.

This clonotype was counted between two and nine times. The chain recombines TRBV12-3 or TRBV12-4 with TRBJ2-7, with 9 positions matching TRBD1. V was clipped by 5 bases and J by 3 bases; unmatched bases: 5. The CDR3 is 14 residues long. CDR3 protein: CASSIQTGGYEQYF. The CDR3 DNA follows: TGTGCCAGCAGTATCCAGACAGGGGGCTACGAGCAGTACTTC.

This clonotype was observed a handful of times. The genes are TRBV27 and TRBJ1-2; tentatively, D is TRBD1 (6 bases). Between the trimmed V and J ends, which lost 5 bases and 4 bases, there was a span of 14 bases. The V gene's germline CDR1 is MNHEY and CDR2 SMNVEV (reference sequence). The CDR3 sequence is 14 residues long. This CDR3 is CASSTSRQVYGYTF. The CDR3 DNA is TGTGCCAGCAGTACGTCCCGACAGGTCTATGGCTACACCTTC.

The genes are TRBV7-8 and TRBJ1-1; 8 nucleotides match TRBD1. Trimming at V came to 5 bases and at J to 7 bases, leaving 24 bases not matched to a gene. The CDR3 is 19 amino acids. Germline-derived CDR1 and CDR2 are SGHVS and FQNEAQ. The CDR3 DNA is TGTGCCAGCAGCCTTAGACTTTCGCAGGGGGCGTTTGGTCCTAGTGAAGCTTTCTTT. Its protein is CASSLRLSQGAFGPSEAFF.

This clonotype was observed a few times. The CDR3 DNA follows: TGTGCCAGCAGCTCCGGACAGGGGAGAAGCGAGCAGTACTTC. Translating it yields CASSSGQGRSEQYF. The gene calls are TRBV7-2 and TRBJ2-7, with 9 bases aligning to TRBD1. Trimming removed 4 bases from V and 6 bases from J; junction bases left unmatched: 7. The CDR3 totals 14 residues. Germline CDR1 reads SGHTA; CDR2 reads FQGNSA.

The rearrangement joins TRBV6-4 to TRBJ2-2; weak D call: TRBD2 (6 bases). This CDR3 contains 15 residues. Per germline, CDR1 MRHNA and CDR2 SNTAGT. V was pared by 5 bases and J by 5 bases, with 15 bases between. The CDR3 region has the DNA TGTGCCAGCAGTCTGGAGGGAGGCGGAACCGGGGAGCTGTTTTTT. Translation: CASSLEGGGTGELFF.

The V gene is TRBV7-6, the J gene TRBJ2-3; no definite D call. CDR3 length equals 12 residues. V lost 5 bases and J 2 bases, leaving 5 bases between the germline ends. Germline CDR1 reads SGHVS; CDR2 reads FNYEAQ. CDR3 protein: CASSPITDTQYF. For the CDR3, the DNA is TGTGCCAGCAGCCCGATCACAGATACGCAGTATTTT.

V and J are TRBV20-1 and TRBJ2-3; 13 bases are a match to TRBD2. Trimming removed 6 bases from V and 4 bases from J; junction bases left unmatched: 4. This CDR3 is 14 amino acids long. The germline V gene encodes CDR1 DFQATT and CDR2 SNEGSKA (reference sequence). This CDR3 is CSARLAGGADTQYF. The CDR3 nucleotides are TGCAGTGCCCGACTAGCGGGAGGTGCAGATACGCAGTATTTT.

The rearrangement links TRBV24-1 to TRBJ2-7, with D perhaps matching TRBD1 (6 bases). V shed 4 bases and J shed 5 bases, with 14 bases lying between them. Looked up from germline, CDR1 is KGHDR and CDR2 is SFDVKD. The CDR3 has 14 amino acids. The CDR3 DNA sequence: TGTGCCACCAGTGACCCTACAGGGAACCACGAGCAGTACTTC. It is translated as CATSDPTGNHEQYF.

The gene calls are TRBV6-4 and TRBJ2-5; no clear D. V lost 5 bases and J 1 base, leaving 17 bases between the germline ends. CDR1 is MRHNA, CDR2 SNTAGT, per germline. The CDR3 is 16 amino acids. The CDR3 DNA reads TGTGCCAGCAGTCCCCGGCCCGTGCGGATCCAAGAGACCCAGTACTTC. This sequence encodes CASSPRPVRIQETQYF.

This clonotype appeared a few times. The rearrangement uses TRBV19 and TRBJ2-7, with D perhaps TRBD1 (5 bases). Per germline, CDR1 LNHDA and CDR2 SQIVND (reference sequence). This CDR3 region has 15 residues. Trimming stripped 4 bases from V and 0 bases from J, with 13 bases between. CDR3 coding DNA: TGTGCCAGTAGTAAAAGTGGACAAGCCTCCTACGAGCAGTACTTC. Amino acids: CASSKSGQASYEQYF.

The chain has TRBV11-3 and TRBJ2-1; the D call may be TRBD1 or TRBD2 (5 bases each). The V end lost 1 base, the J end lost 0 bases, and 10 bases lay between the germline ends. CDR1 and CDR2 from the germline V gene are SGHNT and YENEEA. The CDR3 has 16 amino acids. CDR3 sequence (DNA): TGTGCCAGCAGCTTAGCTGGGGGAGTCTCCTACAATGAGCAGTTCTTC. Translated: CASSLAGGVSYNEQFF.

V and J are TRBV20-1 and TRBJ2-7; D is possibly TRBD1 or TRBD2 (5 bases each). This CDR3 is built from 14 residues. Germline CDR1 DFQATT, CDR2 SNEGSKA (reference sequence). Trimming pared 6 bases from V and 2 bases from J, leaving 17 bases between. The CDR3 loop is CSATTGTVPYEQYF. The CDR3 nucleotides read TGCAGTGCAACAACCGGGACGGTACCCTACGAGCAGTACTTC.

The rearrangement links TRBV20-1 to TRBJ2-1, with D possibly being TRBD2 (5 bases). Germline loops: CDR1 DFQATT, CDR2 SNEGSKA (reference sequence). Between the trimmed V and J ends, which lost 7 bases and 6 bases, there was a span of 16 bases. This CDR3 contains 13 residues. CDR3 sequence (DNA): TGCAGTGGGAGGTCGGGGTCGGTCAATGAGCAGTTCTTC. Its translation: CSGRSGSVNEQFF.

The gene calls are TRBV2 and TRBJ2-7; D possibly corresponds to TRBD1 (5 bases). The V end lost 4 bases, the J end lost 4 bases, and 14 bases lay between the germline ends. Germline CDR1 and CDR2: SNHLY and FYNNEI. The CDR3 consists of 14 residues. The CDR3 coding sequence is TGTGCCAGCAGTGGATCAGGGTTGGAATACGAGCAGTACTTC. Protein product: CASSGSGLEYEQYF.

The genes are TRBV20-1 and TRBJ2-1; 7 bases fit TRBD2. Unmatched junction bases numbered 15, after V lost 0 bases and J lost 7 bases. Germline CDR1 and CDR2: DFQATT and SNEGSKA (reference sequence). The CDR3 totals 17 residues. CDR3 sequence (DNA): TGCAGTGCTAGAGAGGTGGGAGGGCCTAAATTAAGGAATGAGCAGTTCTTC. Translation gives CSAREVGGPKLRNEQFF.

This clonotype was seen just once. The CDR3 loop is CASSQVPTGGPRDGYTF. DNA of the CDR3: TGCGCCAGCAGCCAAGTACCGACAGGCGGCCCGCGGGACGGCTACACCTTC. V gene TRBV4-1 combines with J gene TRBJ1-2; D might be TRBD1 (6 bases). The CDR3 extends over 17 amino acids. V lost 1 base to trimming and J lost 8 bases, with 23 bases between them. Germline V CDR1 and CDR2: MGHRA, YSYEKL.

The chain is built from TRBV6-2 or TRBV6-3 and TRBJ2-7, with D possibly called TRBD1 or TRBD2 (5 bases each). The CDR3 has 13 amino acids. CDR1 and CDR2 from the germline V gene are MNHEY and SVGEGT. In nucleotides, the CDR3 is TGTGTCAGTCGTCAGAGTGGGGGCTACGAGCAGTACTTC. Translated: CVSRQSGGYEQYF.

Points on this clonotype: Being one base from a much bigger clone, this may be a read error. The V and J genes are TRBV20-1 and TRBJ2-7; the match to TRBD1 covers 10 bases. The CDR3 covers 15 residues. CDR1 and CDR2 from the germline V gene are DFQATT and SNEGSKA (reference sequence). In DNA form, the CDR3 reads TGCAGTGTCCCCGGGGGGACAGGGGATGCCAGCGAGCAGTGCTTC. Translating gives CSVPGGTGDASEQCF.

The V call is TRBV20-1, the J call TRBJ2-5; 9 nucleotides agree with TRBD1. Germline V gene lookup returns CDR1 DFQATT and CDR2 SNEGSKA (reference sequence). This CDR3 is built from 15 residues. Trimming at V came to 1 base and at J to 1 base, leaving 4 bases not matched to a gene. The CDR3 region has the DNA TGCAGTGCTAGAGGACAGGGGGGCATCCAAGAGACCCAGTACTTC. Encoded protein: CSARGQGGIQETQYF.

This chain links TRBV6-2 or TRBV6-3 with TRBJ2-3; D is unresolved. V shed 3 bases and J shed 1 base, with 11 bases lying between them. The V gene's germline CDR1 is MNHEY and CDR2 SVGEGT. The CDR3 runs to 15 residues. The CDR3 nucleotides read TGTGCCAGCAGTTATGGGGAAGTGGGCACAGATACGCAGTATTTT. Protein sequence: CASSYGEVGTDTQYF.

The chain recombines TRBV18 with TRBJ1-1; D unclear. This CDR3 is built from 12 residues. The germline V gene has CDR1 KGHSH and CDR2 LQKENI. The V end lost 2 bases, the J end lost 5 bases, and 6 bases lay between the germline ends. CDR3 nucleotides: TGTGCCAGCTCACCAAGTAATACTGAAGCTTTCTTT. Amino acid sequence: CASSPSNTEAFF.

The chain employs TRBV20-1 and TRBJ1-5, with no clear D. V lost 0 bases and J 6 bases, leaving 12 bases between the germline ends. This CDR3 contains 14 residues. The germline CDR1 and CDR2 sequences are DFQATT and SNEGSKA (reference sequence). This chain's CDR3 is CSARDIFGGQPQHF. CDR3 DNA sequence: TGCAGTGCTAGAGACATTTTTGGTGGTCAGCCCCAGCATTTT.

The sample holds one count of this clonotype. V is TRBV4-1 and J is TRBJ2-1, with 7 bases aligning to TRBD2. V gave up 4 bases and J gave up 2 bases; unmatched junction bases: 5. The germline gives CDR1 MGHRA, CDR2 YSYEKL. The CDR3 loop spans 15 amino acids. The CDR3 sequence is CASSRLGTTYNEQFF. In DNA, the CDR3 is TGCGCCAGCAGCCGCCTCGGGACTACCTACAATGAGCAGTTCTTC.

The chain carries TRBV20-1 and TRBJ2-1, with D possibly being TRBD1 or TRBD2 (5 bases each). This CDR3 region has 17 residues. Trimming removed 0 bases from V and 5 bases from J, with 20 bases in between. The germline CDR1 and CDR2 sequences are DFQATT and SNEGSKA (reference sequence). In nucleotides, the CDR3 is TGCAGTGCTAGAGATAGGGTGGGGATAAGGGGACACAATGAGCAGTTCTTC. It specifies CSARDRVGIRGHNEQFF.

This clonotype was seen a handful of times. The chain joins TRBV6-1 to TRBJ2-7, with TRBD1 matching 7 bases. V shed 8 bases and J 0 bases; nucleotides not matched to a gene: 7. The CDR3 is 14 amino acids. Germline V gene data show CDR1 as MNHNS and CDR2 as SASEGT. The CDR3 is CASGKRDSSYEQYF. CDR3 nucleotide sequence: TGTGCCAGCGGGAAACGGGACAGCTCCTACGAGCAGTACTTC.

The CDR3 loop is CASSYSGISLEAYEQFF. CDR3 nucleotides: TGTGCCAGCAGTTACTCCGGAATCTCTTTAGAGGCCTATGAGCAGTTCTTC. The V gene is TRBV6-2 or TRBV6-3, the J gene TRBJ2-1; unclear D gene. CDR1 is MNHEY and CDR2 is SVGEGT in the germline V gene. Trimming removed 0 bases from V and 8 bases from J, with 20 bases in between. The CDR3 contains 17 residues.

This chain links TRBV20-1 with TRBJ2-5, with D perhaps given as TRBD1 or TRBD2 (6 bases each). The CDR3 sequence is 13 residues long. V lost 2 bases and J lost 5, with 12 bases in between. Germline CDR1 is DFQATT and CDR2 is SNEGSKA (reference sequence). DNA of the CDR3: TGCAGTGCTAGATTTGGGGGGCTGGAGACCCAGTACTTC. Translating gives CSARFGGLETQYF.

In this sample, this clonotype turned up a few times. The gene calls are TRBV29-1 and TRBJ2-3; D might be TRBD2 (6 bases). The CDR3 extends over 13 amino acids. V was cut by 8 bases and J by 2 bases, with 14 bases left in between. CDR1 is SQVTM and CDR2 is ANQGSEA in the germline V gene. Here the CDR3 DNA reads TGCAGCTTCCTAGGAGGGGACACAGATACGCAGTATTTT. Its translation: CSFLGGDTDTQYF.

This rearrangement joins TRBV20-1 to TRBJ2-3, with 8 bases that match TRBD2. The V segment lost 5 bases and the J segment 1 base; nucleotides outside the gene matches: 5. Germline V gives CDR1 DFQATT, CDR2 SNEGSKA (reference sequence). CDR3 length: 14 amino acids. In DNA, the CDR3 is TGCAGTGCTCCCGCGACTAGCGGCACAGATACGCAGTATTTT. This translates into CSAPATSGTDTQYF.

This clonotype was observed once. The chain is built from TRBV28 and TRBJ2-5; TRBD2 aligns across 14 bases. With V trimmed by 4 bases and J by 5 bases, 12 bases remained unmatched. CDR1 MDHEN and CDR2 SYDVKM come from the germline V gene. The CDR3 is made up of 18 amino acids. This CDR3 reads CASSSGTSGRLLRETQYF. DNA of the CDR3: TGTGCCAGCAGTTCGGGGACTAGCGGGAGACTTCTACGGGAGACCCAGTACTTC.